The present TCR beta chain was sequenced within a study of blood T cells in healthy people across ages. Overall study results and limits: Older age went with lower TCR beta diversity per million T cells, in a roughly linear way. Naive and antigen-experienced cells could not be conclusively compared, given unsorted PBMCs.

As regards this clonotype: The antigen is not known.

Using a J-beta primer mix together with a sample-barcoded 5' primer, a second PCR was run for about 6 to 12 cycles. Each cDNA was tagged by a template-switch adaptor containing 12 random nucleotides. TCRdb fed the 5' RACE reads into MiXCR, producing one record per CDR3 protein. The sample lists over 1,200,000 distinct CDR3 sequences; 55% to 75% were seen once. V was shortened by 5 bases and J by 6 bases, with 15 bases between the two germline ends. Germline-derived CDR1 and CDR2 are SGHTA and FQGNSA. This CDR3 comprises 14 residues. Donation came from healthy Caucasian individuals in Russia who were aged roughly 6 to 95.

This clonotype was obtained from a man younger than 30 in good health. The chain uses TRBV7-2 and TRBJ2-3; D perhaps matches TRBD1 (6 bases). The sequenced material came from blood. CDR3 protein: CASSPSTGSDTQYF. In DNA, the CDR3 is TGTGCCAGCAGCCCGAGTACAGGGTCCGATACGCAGTATTTT.